This T cell receptor beta chain was obtained from a study of T cell repertoires in cytomegalovirus infection (dated 2019 in TCRdb). Notes on the research overall: Recently identified HLA-C-restricted CMV epitopes, whose presentation resists viral immunomodulation, were targeted by peptide stimulations together with well-studied HLA-B-restricted epitopes. Because public TCR beta signatures pointed to carriage of CMV infection together with the matching HLA type, the HLA type of each donor mattered for the analysis. The investigation overall reported the following: In both this cohort and an independent cohort of approximately 350 donors, the cumulative frequency of public TCR beta family members distinguished carriers of CMV infection plus the relevant HLA type. In the ex vivo response, HLA-C-restricted CMV-specific TCR beta clonotypes were dominant, and in two of eight donors the single most frequent clonotype came from this HLA-C-restricted group.

Explained via the paper, the treatment or condition label denotes: in vitro stimulation with specific CMV peptide epitopes to enrich CMV-specific T cells. The sequencer was an Illumina HiSeq 1500. TCRdb trimmed the raw reads at Q25, called clones with MiXCR and kept productive beta chains. Each CDR3 protein appears once, grouped with its most common genes and DNA. Recorded for this sample are 650,000 to 850,000 distinct CDR3 sequences; 25% to 35% of them occurred a single time. The ten biggest clones cover around 13% of the sample. Trimming takes 6 bases from V and 3 bases from J, and the germline ends sit 8 bases apart. The CDR3 covers 12 residues, taking in both the cysteine and the phenylalanine. Only the CDR3 portion is preserved as DNA: 36 bases, with reading frame beginning at the first base. The germline V gene supplies CDR1 SNHLY and CDR2 FYNNEI. Regarding this clonotype: Its recognized antigen is unknown. One base away there is no much larger clone; base qualities are not given.

Source: cultured CD8+ T cells from PBMCs, taken from culture after CMV antigen stimulation. This sequence uses TRBV2 and TRBJ1-1, with the D gene call left open. This clonotype was sampled from a human donor in good health (CMV status not recorded). Some clones in this sample may be carry-over from other donors' samples. In nucleotide form, the sequence is TGTGCCAGCAGGCCCACCCACACTGAAGCTTTCTTT. The encoded protein is CASRPTHTEAFF.